The sequence of this T cell receptor (beta chain) was determined in a study of neurological immune-mediated disorders. The study built unsorted libraries from 2 million PBMCs kept at -80 C. The cDNA was produced through 5'RACE with 10-nucleotide random UMIs. MiXCR, applied by TCRdb to the 5' RACE reads, yields one record per CDR3 protein. Of over 50,000 distinct CDR3 sequences in the sample, roughly 5% were seen once. This clonotype was counted only a few times. Its target is not known. This CDR3 comprises 15 residues. Germline V gene lookup returns CDR1 MNHEY and CDR2 SVGEGT. The V end was cut by 2 bases, the J end by 0 bases, with 8 bases between. Findings and limits, study-wide: None of the CDR3 amino acid sequences of expanded clones were shared across subjects, and this suggested private repertoires in all groups.

The J gene is TRBJ1-5, the V gene TRBV6-2 or TRBV6-3; no reliable D call. This sequence originates from a human donor with multiple sclerosis. The donor label of this sample is uncertain. The sequenced sample consisted of PBMCs. The CDR3 sequence: CASSYLGGSNQPQHF. CDR3 bases: TGTGCCAGCAGTTACCTGGGAGGTAGCAATCAGCCCCAGCATTTT.